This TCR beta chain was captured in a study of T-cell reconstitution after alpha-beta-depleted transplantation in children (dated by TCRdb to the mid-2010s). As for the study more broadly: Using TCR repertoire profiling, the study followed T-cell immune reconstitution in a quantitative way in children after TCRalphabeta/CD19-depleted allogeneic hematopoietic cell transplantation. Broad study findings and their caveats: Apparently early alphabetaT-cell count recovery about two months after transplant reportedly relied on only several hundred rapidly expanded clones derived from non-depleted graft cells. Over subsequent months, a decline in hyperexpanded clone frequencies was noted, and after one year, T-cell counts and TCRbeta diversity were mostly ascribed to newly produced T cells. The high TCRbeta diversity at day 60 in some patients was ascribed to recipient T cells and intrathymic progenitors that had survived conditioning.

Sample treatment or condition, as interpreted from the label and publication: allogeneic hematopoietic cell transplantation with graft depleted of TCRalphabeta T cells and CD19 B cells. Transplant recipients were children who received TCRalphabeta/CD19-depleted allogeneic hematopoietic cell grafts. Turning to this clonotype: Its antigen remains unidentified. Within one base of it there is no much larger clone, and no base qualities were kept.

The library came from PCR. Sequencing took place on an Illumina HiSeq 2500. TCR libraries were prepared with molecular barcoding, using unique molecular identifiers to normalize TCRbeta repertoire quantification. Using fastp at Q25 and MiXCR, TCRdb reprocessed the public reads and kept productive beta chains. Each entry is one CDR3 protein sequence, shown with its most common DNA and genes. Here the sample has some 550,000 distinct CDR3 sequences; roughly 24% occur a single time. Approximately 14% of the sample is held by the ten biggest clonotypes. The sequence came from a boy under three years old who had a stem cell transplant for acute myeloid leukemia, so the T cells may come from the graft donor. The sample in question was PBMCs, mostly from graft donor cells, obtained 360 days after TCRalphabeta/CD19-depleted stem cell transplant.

The bases read TGTGCCAGCAGACCGACAGGGTCCTTGACGTCTGGGGCCAACGTCCTGACTTTC. It translates as CASRPTGSLTSGANVLTF. Recombination linked TRBV12-3 or TRBV12-4 to TRBJ2-6; TRBD1 aligns with 7 central bases. Measured from the cysteine to the phenylalanine, the CDR3 is 18 residues long. This entry keeps only the CDR3 DNA: 54 bases, framed from base 1. At the junction V is shortened by 6 bases and J by 1 base; bases outside the gene matches: 12.